A selection of T cell receptor beta chains follows, all from one sample in a study of CD8 T cells in Susac syndrome. TCRdb passed the immunoSEQ multiplex PCR reads through MiXCR, listing each CDR3 protein once. The table lists around 190,000 distinct CDR3 sequences, 90% to 95% of them singletons. The sequenced sample consisted of CD4+ T cells from PBMCs. The receptors stem from a human donor in good health. Each CDR3 is given with its conserved first and last residue. The D gene is left open where the match is weak. Rows give clone size only sometimes, using once, few, many, or a class for an expanded clone.

>TRBV7-8|TRBD1|TRBJ2-4|once
TGTGCCAGCAGCTCGCCTATACAGGGGGGCGTGGGCATTCAGTACTTC
CASSSPIQGGVGIQYF
>TRBV20-1|.|TRBJ1-2|once
TGCAGTGCTAGGCTACAGTCTAACTATGGCTACACCTTC
CSARLQSNYGYTF
>TRBV9|TRBD1|TRBJ2-5|once
TGTGCCAGCAGCGTAGGGCGCAGGGGGTCGGGAGAGACCCAGTACTTC
CASSVGRRGSGETQYF
>TRBV2|TRBD1|TRBJ2-5|.
TGTGCCAGCAGTGAAATACAGGGGGCAGAGACCCAGTACTTC
CASSEIQGAETQYF
>TRBV20-1|.|TRBJ1-4|.
TGCAGTGCTAGAGAACCCGGGGGGAGGGGAGAAAAACTGTTTTTT
CSAREPGGRGEKLFF
>TRBV12-3/TRBV12-4|TRBD2|TRBJ2-1|.
TGTGCCAGCGATAGCGGGAGCACGTGGGAGCAGTTCTTC
CASDSGSTWEQFF
>TRBV29-1|.|TRBJ2-5|.
TGCAGCGTTGCGCTTCTGCGGCGGGACCGCGAGACCCAGTACTTC
CSVALLRRDRETQYF
>TRBV9|.|TRBJ1-1|.
TGTGCCAGCAGCCCACGATCTGGAGGTAACACTGAAGCTTTCTTT
CASSPRSGGNTEAFF
>TRBV20-1|.|TRBJ2-4|.
TGCAGTGCTAGCGACCGGACTGCCAAAAACATTCAGTACTTC
CSASDRTAKNIQYF
>TRBV7-2|TRBD2|TRBJ2-5|.
TGTGCCAGCAGCCCCGGGACTAGCGGGATCGGGGAGACCCAGTACTTC
CASSPGTSGIGETQYF
>TRBV18|TRBD1|TRBJ1-2|.
TGTGCCAGCTCACGCTGGGACAGGGATAACTATGGCTACACCTTC
CASSRWDRDNYGYTF
>TRBV5-1|TRBD1|TRBJ1-1|.
TGCGCCAGCAGCTTGGATGGACAGGGGGCCACTGAAGCTTTCTTT
CASSLDGQGATEAFF
>TRBV29-1|.|TRBJ2-7|.
TGCAGCGTTCAGGTATCCTACGAGCAGTACTTC
CSVQVSYEQYF
>TRBV21-1|.|TRBJ1-5|.
TGTGCCAGCAGCAAACGGCGGAATCAGCCCCAGCATTTT
CASSKRRNQPQHF
>TRBV3-1|.|TRBJ2-1|.
TGTGCCAGCAGCCAAGGGGCGTTCCGGGATAAGCAGTTCTTC
CASSQGAFRDKQFF
>TRBV2|TRBD1|TRBJ1-5|.
TGTGCCAGCAGCTCCGGGGGACAGGGAAATCAGCCCCAGCATTTT
CASSSGGQGNQPQHF
>TRBV5-1|.|TRBJ2-4|.
TGCGCCAGCAGCTTCGGGACGTCAGTGGCCAAAAACATTCAGTACTTC
CASSFGTSVAKNIQYF
>TRBV29-1|.|TRBJ2-1|.
TGCAGCGTTGGACTCATGAGGGACAATGAGCAGTTCTTC
CSVGLMRDNEQFF
>TRBV6-9|TRBD1|TRBJ1-5|.
TGTGCCAGCAGTAATGACAGGGTAGTGCAGCCCCAGCATTTT
CASSNDRVVQPQHF
>TRBV3-1|TRBD1|TRBJ2-1|.
TGTGCCAGCAGCCGATGGGACAGCCTCTACAATGAGCAGTTCTTC
CASSRWDSLYNEQFF
>TRBV6-5|.|TRBJ1-2|.
TGTGCCAGCAGCAGGGGTTGGAACTATGGCTACACCTTC
CASSRGWNYGYTF
>TRBV9|.|TRBJ2-5|.
TGTGCCAGCAGCGTGGGGCTTGGGGGAGAGACCCAGTACTTC
CASSVGLGGETQYF
>TRBV20-1|.|TRBJ1-4|.
TGCAGTGCTAGGAAGTCACTTGATGAAAAACTGTTTTTT
CSARKSLDEKLFF
>TRBV7-9|TRBD1|TRBJ2-2|.
TGTGCCAGCAGCCCGCACAGGGGACCCGGGGAGCTGTTTTTT
CASSPHRGPGELFF
>TRBV7-2|.|TRBJ2-7|.
TGTGCCAGCAGCCCGCGGCGTGTCAGCTCCTACGAGCAGTACTTC
CASSPRRVSSYEQYF
>TRBV19|.|TRBJ1-4|.
TGTGCCAGTAGTAAACCGGGGGCGAATACTAATGAAAAACTGTTTTTT
CASSKPGANTNEKLFF
>TRBV5-1|.|TRBJ2-3|.
TGCGCCAGCAAACGAACTGAGATAGATACGCAGTATTTT
CASKRTEIDTQYF
>TRBV27|TRBD2|TRBJ2-1|.
TGTGCCAGCAGGAAACTAGCGGGAGTAACCTACAATGAGCAGTTCTTC
CASRKLAGVTYNEQFF
>TRBV12-3/TRBV12-4|.|TRBJ2-5|.
TGTGCCAGCAGCCTGACAGTTTTGGAGACCCAGTACTTC
CASSLTVLETQYF
>TRBV11-3|.|TRBJ2-6|.
TGTGCCAGCAGCTTGAGGGAGGGGGCCGGCTCTGGGGCCAACGTCCTGACTTTC
CASSLREGAGSGANVLTF
>TRBV28|TRBD2|TRBJ2-1|.
TGTGCCAGCAGCGGGGGGGCGGGCAATGAGCAGTTCTTC
CASSGGAGNEQFF
>TRBV20-1|TRBD1|TRBJ2-3|.
TGCAGTGCTAGAGGCCCAGGACAGGTCTTCGGTACGCAGTATTTT
CSARGPGQVFGTQYF
>TRBV6-5|TRBD1|TRBJ2-7|.
TGTGCCAGCAGTGACGGACAGGGGAGTAACGAGCAGTACTTC
CASSDGQGSNEQYF
>TRBV12-3/TRBV12-4|TRBD1|TRBJ2-1|once
TGTGCCAGCAGTCGTCCCGGGACAGGGTACGGGCAGTTCTTC
CASSRPGTGYGQFF
>TRBV5-4|.|TRBJ2-2|.
TGTGCCAGCAGCTGGTCGCGGTCGCCCGGGGAGCTGTTTTTT
CASSWSRSPGELFF
>TRBV24-1|TRBD1|TRBJ2-3|.
TGTGCCACCAGTGACCGGACAGGGGAAACAGATACGCAGTATTTT
CATSDRTGETDTQYF
>TRBV5-4|TRBD2|TRBJ2-5|.
TGTGCCACAACTCGAGCTAGCGGGAGTAAGACCCAGTACTTC
CATTRASGSKTQYF
>TRBV3-1|.|TRBJ1-5|.
TGTGCCAGCAGCCAAGATCCCGGAGATAATCAGCCCCAGCATTTT
CASSQDPGDNQPQHF
>TRBV12-3/TRBV12-4|.|TRBJ2-3|.
TGTGCCAGCGGAGATTCGGGAGATACGCAGTATTTT
CASGDSGDTQYF
>TRBV18|TRBD1|TRBJ1-5|.
TGTGCCAGCTCGCTCCGGGACAGAGATCAGCCCCAGCATTTT
CASSLRDRDQPQHF
>TRBV20-1|.|TRBJ2-3|.
TGCAGTGCTCCTCGATCCCACGGCGATGATACGCAGTATTTT
CSAPRSHGDDTQYF
>TRBV27|.|TRBJ1-6|.
TGTGCCAGCAGCCTCTATAATTCACCCCTCCACTTT
CASSLYNSPLHF
>TRBV12-3/TRBV12-4|.|TRBJ2-7|.
TGTGCCAGCAGTTTGACCCCGGAGCACGAGCAGTACTTC
CASSLTPEHEQYF
>TRBV27|TRBD2|TRBJ2-3|.
TGTGCCACTTGGGCTAGCGGGGGCATGCATACGCAGTATTTT
CATWASGGMHTQYF
>TRBV18|.|TRBJ2-3|.
TGTGCCAGCTCAGCGCCGGGACTTATCACAGATACGCAGTATTTT
CASSAPGLITDTQYF
>TRBV14|.|TRBJ1-6|.
TGTGCCAGCAGCCAACCGGGACGGGATTCACCCCTCCACTTT
CASSQPGRDSPLHF
>TRBV7-9|TRBD1|TRBJ2-5|.
TGTGCCAGCAGCATCACAGGGGTGGAAGAGACCCAGTACTTC
CASSITGVEETQYF
>TRBV7-2|TRBD2|TRBJ2-1|.
TGTGCCAGCAGCCGGACTAGCGGGGGGGCAACCAATGAGCAGTTCTTC
CASSRTSGGATNEQFF